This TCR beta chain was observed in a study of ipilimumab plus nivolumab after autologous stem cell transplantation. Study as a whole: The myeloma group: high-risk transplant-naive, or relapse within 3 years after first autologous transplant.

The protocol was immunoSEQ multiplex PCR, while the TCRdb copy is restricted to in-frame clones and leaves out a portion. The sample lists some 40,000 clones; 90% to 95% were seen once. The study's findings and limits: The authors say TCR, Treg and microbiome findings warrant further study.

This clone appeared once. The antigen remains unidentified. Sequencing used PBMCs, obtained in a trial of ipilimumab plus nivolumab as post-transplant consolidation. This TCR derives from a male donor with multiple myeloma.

CDR3 DNA: TGTGCCAGCAGTTACGGGGACAGGCAAGAGACCCAGTACTTC. Residues: CASSYGDRQETQYF. This chain connects TRBV6-5 to TRBJ2-5; 8 nucleotides agree with TRBD1. This CDR3 contains 14 residues. CDR1 is MNHEY and CDR2 is SVGAGI in the germline V gene. J was trimmed by 2 bases and V by 2 bases; bases with no gene match: 1.